The present TCR beta chain was sequenced within a study of CD8+CD57+ T cells in acquired aplastic anemia. Study overall: The mean DNA yield obtained from sorted CD4+ and CD8+ cells came to approximately 3 ug. Study-wide points: No significant patient-versus-control difference appeared in CD8+ Simpson's diversity.

This CDR3 has 13 amino acids. V lost 0 bases to trimming and J lost 6 bases, with 6 bases between them. Per germline, CDR1 LNHNV and CDR2 YYDKDF (reference sequence). Genomic DNA constituted the template upon which TCR beta VDJ and CDR3 profiling was performed. TCRdb reanalysed the reads using MiXCR and keeps one entry per CDR3 protein. This sample yields 150,000 to 200,000 distinct CDR3 sequences, of which less than 60% are seen a single time; around 2% belongs to the top ten. As concerns this clonotype: The antigen remains unidentified.

Individuals selected for sequencing had exhibited CD8+CD57+ cell expansion on flow cytometry. The enrolled patients all had severe acquired aplastic anemia. The blood sampling took place in patients who had so far received no therapy. The rearrangement uses TRBV15 and TRBJ2-1; no definite D call. The clonotype originates from a human donor with aplastic anemia. Sequenced input: sorted CD4+, CD8+, or CD8+CD57+ T cells (not recorded which) from PBMCs. CDR3 loop: CATSRDLGNEQFF. As DNA, the CDR3 is TGTGCCACCAGCAGAGATTTGGGCAATGAGCAGTTCTTC.